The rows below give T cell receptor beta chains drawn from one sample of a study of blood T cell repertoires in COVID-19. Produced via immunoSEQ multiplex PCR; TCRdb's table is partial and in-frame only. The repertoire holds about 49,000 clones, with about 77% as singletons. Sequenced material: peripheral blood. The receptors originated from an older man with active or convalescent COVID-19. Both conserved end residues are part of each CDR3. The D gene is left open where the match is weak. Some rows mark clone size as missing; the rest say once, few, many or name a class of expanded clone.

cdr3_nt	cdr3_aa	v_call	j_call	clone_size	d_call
TGTGCCAGCAGCAAAGCAAAGGGGGCAGCTACTAATGAAAAACTGTTTTTT	CASSKAKGAATNEKLFF	TRBV21-1	TRBJ1-4	-	-
TGTGCCAGCAGCTTAGCCCGGGAAGGTGAGCAGTTCTTC	CASSLAREGEQFF	TRBV7-2	TRBJ2-1	-	-
TGTGCTAGCAGCCCTAACCCGCCGGGAAGCTCCTACGAGCAGTACTTC	CASSPNPPGSSYEQYF	TRBV7-7	TRBJ2-7	-	-
TGTGCCAGCAGCACCGGGACAGGGGGCAATGAGCAGTTCTTC	CASSTGTGGNEQFF	TRBV5-4	TRBJ2-1	-	TRBD1
TGCGCCAGCAGCCAAGATACATTTCGGACAGGGAAAACTGCTTTCTTT	CASSQDTFRTGKTAFF	TRBV4-1	TRBJ1-1	few	TRBD1
TGTGCCAGTAGCTTAGTCAGGGTTGGTGGCTACACCTTC	CASSLVRVGGYTF	TRBV7-2	TRBJ1-2	-	-
TGTGCTAGTGGTTTGCAGGGGACGAATCAGCCCCAGCATTTT	CASGLQGTNQPQHF	TRBV12-5	TRBJ1-5	-	-
TGCGCCAGCAGCGCTGGACAGGCGACTCAAGAGACCCAGTACTTC	CASSAGQATQETQYF	TRBV5-1	TRBJ2-5	-	TRBD1
TGTGCCAGCAGCTTAGCCTACAGGGGGGGGGATGAGCAGTTCTTC	CASSLAYRGGDEQFF	TRBV11-2	TRBJ2-1	-	-
TGCGCCAGCAGCTTAGGAGGGGCTCGAGAGACCCAGTACTTC	CASSLGGARETQYF	TRBV5-1	TRBJ2-5	-	-
TGTGCCAGCAGAAGACAGGGGGAAGGCTACACCTTC	CASRRQGEGYTF	TRBV2	TRBJ1-2	-	TRBD1
TGTGCCAGCAGCTCATGGACTAGCGGGAAGGGAAACATTCAGTACTTC	CASSSWTSGKGNIQYF	TRBV11-3	TRBJ2-4	-	TRBD2
TGTGCCTGCCCCTGGGGGGACAGGGGGCAGTTGACTGAAGCTTTCTTT	CACPWGDRGQLTEAFF	TRBV30	TRBJ1-1	-	TRBD1
TGTGCGGGCTCCCCCTACAATGAGCAGTTCTTC	CAGSPYNEQFF	TRBV20-1	TRBJ2-1	few	-
TGTGCCAGCAGCCCCCCGACTAGCGGGGGGATCTCTGGGGCCAACGTCCTGACTTTC	CASSPPTSGGISGANVLTF	TRBV7-2	TRBJ2-6	-	TRBD2
TGTGCCAGCAGCTTGGGACAGTGGAACACTGAAGCTTTCTTT	CASSLGQWNTEAFF	TRBV7-9	TRBJ1-1	-	TRBD1
TGTGCCAGTAGTGCTCGGGACAGGGATTATGGCTACACCTTC	CASSARDRDYGYTF	TRBV19	TRBJ1-2	-	TRBD1
TGTGCTACCACCCAGGCTCGGGGAGAGACCCAGTACTTC	CATTQARGETQYF	TRBV12-5	TRBJ2-5	-	-
TGCGCCAGCAGCCAACTAGACACACGGGGAGCTTTCTTT	CASSQLDTRGAFF	TRBV4-1	TRBJ1-1	-	-
TGCGCCAGCAGCCAAGGGGCGAGTCAGCCCCAGCATTTT	CASSQGASQPQHF	TRBV4-3	TRBJ1-5	-	-
TGTGCCTGGAGTGTACCGGGGTCGGGGGAAAAACTGTTTTTT	CAWSVPGSGEKLFF	TRBV30	TRBJ1-4	-	-
TGTGCCAGTAGCCAAAGACAAACCACCGGGGAGCTGTTTTTT	CASSQRQTTGELFF	TRBV19	TRBJ2-2	-	-
TGTGCCAGCAGCGTAGGGTCAGGTTGGAATCAGCCCCAGCATTTT	CASSVGSGWNQPQHF	TRBV9	TRBJ1-5	-	-
TGTGCCAGCAACGGAGCAGTGAACACCGGGGAGCTGTTTTTT	CASNGAVNTGELFF	TRBV7-9	TRBJ2-2	-	-
TGTGCCAGCAGCCTACAGGCTGCTGGAAACACCATATATTTT	CASSLQAAGNTIYF	TRBV3-1/TRBV3-2	TRBJ1-3	-	-
TGTGCCAGCAGGACAGGGACAGGGAGCCTATATGGCTACACCTTC	CASRTGTGSLYGYTF	TRBV2	TRBJ1-2	-	TRBD1
TGTGCCAGCAGCTTTCCCACCAGGGGTTACGAGCAGTACTTC	CASSFPTRGYEQYF	TRBV11-1	TRBJ2-7	-	-
TGTGCCAGCAGCTTAGCGCGCGGGGGCGCCGGGACTGAAGCTTTCTTT	CASSLARGGAGTEAFF	TRBV7-6	TRBJ1-1	once	-
TGTGCCAGCAGCTTGGTGGGGCGGGGTACGCAGTATTTT	CASSLVGRGTQYF	TRBV5-4	TRBJ2-3	-	-
TGCGCCAGCAGCCAGAGCAGGGGTGGAGGCTACACCTTC	CASSQSRGGGYTF	TRBV4-3	TRBJ1-2	-	-
TGTGCCAGCAGCTTAGTGGGGGGGAAGAGCACAGATACGCAGTATTTT	CASSLVGGKSTDTQYF	TRBV7-6	TRBJ2-3	few	TRBD2
TGCGCCAGCAGCCAAGAGCTAGCGTCCTACAGGGAGCAGTTCTTC	CASSQELASYREQFF	TRBV4-3	TRBJ2-1	-	-
TGTGCCACCAGCAGAGGGAGGGGCCTAGCTAAAGTTAGCACAGATACGCAGTATTTT	CATSRGRGLAKVSTDTQYF	TRBV15	TRBJ2-3	-	-
TGTGCCAGCAGCCCCGAGTGGAGGCCTGAAGCTTTCTTT	CASSPEWRPEAFF	TRBV7-9	TRBJ1-1	-	-
TGCGCCAGCAGCTTGGGATCTAGCGGGGGCATTCAAGAGACCCAGTACTTC	CASSLGSSGGIQETQYF	TRBV5-1	TRBJ2-5	-	TRBD2
TGCGCCAGCAGCCAAGCTCCCGGGACATCAACTAACTATGGCTACACCTTC	CASSQAPGTSTNYGYTF	TRBV4-3	TRBJ1-2	-	-
TGTGCCAGTAGTCCCCAAACGGGTGGTAATCAGCCCCAGCATTTT	CASSPQTGGNQPQHF	TRBV19	TRBJ1-5	-	-
TGCGCCAGCAGTTTAGTTAGCGCAAACTATGGCTACACCTTC	CASSLVSANYGYTF	TRBV5-1	TRBJ1-2	once	-
TGTGCCTGGAGTGGACTCCGAAGTAACACCATATATTTT	CAWSGLRSNTIYF	TRBV30	TRBJ1-3	once	-
TGTGCCAGCAGCTCTCGACCAAGGACTAGCGGGGGGAAGAGCTCCTACAATGAGCAGTTCTTC	CASSSRPRTSGGKSSYNEQFF	TRBV7-3	TRBJ2-1	-	TRBD2
TGTGCCAGCTCACCAAGGAGCTCCTATAATTCACCCCTCCACTTT	CASSPRSSYNSPLHF	TRBV18	TRBJ1-6	-	-
TGCGCCAGCAGCCAAGATTGGAGGGCTAGCGGGAGAACAGATACGCAGTATTTT	CASSQDWRASGRTDTQYF	TRBV4-1	TRBJ2-3	-	TRBD2
TGTGCCAGCAGGAAAGACACCCGGTGGACTGAAGCTTTCTTT	CASRKDTRWTEAFF	TRBV6-5	TRBJ1-1	-	-
TGTGCCAGCAGTTATACCCTCGCGGGGGACACCGGGGAGCTGTTTTTT	CASSYTLAGDTGELFF	TRBV6-5	TRBJ2-2	-	TRBD2
TGTGCCAGCAGCCTTCTCCAGGGACAGGGGGCTAACTATGGCTACACCTTC	CASSLLQGQGANYGYTF	TRBV14	TRBJ1-2	few	TRBD1
TGTGCCAGTAGTACGGACGGGGGAATTGGGGGCTACACCTTC	CASSTDGGIGGYTF	TRBV19	TRBJ1-2	-	-
TGTGCCAGCAGACCTACAGGGGATAATTCACCCCTCCACTTT	CASRPTGDNSPLHF	TRBV9	TRBJ1-6	-	TRBD1
TGTGCCAGCAGCCACTCCGGGACTAGCGGGAGCAAGCGGGAGACCCAGTACTTC	CASSHSGTSGSKRETQYF	TRBV3-1/TRBV3-2	TRBJ2-5	-	TRBD2